The entry below describes one T cell receptor (beta chain). The data were taken from a study of blood T cell repertoires in COVID-19. Study background: Acute and convalescent COVID-19 specimens originated in the United States, Italy and Spain. The cDNA or gDNA used as material had been derived from T cells, B-cell-depleted T cells, or PBMCs.

As originally analysed: Reference gene primer amplification in the assay estimated nucleated cell counts. The repertoire was sequenced with immunoSEQ multiplex PCR; TCRdb's copy has only in-frame clones and lacks some. D and trimming were read from the DNA, whereas the V and J calls and clone size are those reported in that table. The top ten clones hold approximately 2.1% of a sample with over 200,000 clones, 80% to 90% of them seen once. The CDR3 is 14 residues long. CDR1 LNHDA and CDR2 SQIVND come from the germline V gene (reference sequence). V was clipped by 3 bases and J by 4 bases; unmatched bases: 3.

The sample comprised peripheral blood. This chain connects TRBV19 to TRBJ1-2; 9 bases fit TRBD1. This sequence originates from a man aged 25-40 years who had recovered from COVID-19. DNA of the CDR3: TGTGCCAGTAGTATCCTGGACAGGGGCTATGGCTACACCTTC. It translates to CASSILDRGYGYTF.